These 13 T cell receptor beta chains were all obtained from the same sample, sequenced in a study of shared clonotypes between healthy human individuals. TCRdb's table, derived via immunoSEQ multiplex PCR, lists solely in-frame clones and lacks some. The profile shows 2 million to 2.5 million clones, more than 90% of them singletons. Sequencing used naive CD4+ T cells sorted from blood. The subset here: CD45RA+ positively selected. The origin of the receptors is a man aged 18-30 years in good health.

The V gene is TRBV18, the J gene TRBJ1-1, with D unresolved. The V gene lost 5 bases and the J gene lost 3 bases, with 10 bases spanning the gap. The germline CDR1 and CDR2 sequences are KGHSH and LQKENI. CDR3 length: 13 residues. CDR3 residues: CASSESLDTEAFF. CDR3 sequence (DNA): TGTGCCAGCTCAGAGAGTCTCGACACTGAAGCTTTCTTT.

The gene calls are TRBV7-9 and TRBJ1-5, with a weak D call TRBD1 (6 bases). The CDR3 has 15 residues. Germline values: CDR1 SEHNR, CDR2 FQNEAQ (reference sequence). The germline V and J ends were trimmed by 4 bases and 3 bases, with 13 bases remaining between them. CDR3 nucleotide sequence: TGTGCCAGCAGCTCAGGGGACACCTCCAATCAGCCCCAGCATTTT. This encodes CASSSGDTSNQPQHF.

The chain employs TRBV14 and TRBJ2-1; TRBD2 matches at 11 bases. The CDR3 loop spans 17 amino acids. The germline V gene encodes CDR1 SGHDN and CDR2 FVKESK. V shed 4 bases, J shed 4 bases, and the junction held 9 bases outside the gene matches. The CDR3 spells CASSLPTSGAFYNEQFF. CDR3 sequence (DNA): TGTGCCAGCAGCCTTCCGACTAGCGGGGCTTTTTACAATGAGCAGTTCTTC.

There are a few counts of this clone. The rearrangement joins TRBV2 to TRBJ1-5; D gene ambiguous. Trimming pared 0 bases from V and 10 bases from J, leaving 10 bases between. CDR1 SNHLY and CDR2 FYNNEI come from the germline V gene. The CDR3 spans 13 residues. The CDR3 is CASSEATGVPQHF. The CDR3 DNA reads TGTGCCAGCAGTGAAGCGACTGGCGTACCCCAGCATTTT.

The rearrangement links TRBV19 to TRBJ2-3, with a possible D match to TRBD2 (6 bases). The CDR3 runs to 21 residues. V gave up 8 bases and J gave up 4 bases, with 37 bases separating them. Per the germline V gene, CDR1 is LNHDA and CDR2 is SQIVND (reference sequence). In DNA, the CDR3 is TGTGCCAGTGGATTCGGGAGAAATAGGAAGGAGGGACGGATTACTCCAGATACGCAGTATTTT. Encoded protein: CASGFGRNRKEGRITPDTQYF.

This CDR3 is CASSESRGLSYNEQFF. The CDR3 bases are TGCGCCAGCAGTGAGTCGCGGGGGCTATCCTACAATGAGCAGTTCTTC. The chain carries TRBV10-1 and TRBJ2-1; weak D call: TRBD2 (7 bases). V was trimmed by 0 bases and J by 1 base, leaving 10 bases between them. Germline values: CDR1 WNHNN, CDR2 SYGVQD (reference sequence). The CDR3 loop spans 16 amino acids.

CDR3 sequence reads: CASMAGYTGELFF. The DNA of the CDR3 is TGTGCCAGCATGGCGGGATACACCGGGGAGCTGTTTTTT. The rearrangement joins TRBV2 to TRBJ2-2; the D gene is possibly TRBD2 (6 bases). Germline V CDR1 and CDR2: SNHLY, FYNNEI. The germline V and J ends were trimmed by 7 bases and 3 bases, with 9 bases remaining between them. The CDR3 length is 13 residues.

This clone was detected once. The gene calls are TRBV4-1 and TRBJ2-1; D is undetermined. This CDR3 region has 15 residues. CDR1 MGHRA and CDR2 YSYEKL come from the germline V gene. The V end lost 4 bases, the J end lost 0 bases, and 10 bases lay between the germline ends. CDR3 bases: TGCGCCAGCAGCCTTTCCCCGAGCTCCTACAATGAGCAGTTCTTC. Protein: CASSLSPSSYNEQFF.

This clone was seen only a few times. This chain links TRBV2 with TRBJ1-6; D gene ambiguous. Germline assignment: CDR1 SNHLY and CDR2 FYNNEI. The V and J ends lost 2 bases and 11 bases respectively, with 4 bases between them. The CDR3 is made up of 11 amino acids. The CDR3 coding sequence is TGTGCCAGCAGTGAAATTCCACCCCTCCACTTT. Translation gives CASSEIPPLHF.

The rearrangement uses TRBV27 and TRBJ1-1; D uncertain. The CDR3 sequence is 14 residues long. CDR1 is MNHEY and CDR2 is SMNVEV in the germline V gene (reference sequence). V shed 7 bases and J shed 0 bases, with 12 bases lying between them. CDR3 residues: CASKRAEMNTEAFF. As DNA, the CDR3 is TGTGCCAGCAAGAGGGCAGAAATGAACACTGAAGCTTTCTTT.

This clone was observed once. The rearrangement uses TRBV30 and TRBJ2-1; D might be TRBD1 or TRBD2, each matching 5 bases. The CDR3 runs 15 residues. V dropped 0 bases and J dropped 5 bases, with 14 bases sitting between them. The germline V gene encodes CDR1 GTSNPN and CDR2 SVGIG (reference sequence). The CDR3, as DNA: TGTGCCTGGAGTGTACTAGGGGTAGGGAACAATGAGCAGTTCTTC. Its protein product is CAWSVLGVGNNEQFF.

The CDR3 sequence: CASSQDRGDRTQYF. Written as DNA, the CDR3 is TGCGCCAGCAGCCAAGACAGGGGGGATCGGACCCAGTACTTC. The rearrangement uses TRBV4-3 and TRBJ2-5; weak D call: TRBD1 (7 bases). Per the germline V gene, CDR1 is LGHNA and CDR2 is YSLEER. The CDR3 consists of 14 residues. V gave up 0 bases and J gave up 7 bases, with 12 bases separating them.

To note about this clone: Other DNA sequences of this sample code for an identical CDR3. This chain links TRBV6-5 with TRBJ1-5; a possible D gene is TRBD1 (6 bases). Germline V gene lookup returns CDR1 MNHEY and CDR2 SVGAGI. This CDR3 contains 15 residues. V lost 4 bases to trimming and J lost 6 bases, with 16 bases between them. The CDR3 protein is CASSLQGINSQPQHF. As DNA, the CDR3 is TGTGCCAGCAGTTTACAGGGTATCAATTCTCAGCCCCAGCATTTT.